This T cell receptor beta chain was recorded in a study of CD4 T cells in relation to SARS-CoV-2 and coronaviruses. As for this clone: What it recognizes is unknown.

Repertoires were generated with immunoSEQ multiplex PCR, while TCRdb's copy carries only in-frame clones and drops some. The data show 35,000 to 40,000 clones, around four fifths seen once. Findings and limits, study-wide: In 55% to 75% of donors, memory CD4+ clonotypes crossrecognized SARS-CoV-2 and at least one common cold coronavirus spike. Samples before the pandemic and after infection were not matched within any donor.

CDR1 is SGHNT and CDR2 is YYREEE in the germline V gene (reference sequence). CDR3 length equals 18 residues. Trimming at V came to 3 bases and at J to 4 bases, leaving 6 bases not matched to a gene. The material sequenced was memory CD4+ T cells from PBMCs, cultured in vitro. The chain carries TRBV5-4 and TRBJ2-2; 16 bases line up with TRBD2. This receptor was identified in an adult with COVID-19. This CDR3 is CASSSGLAGGPRTGELFF. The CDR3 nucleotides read TGTGCCAGCAGCTCGGGACTAGCGGGAGGGCCCCGCACCGGGGAGCTGTTTTTT.